These 2 T cell receptor beta chains share one sample of origin, sequenced in a study of molecular identifiers for immune sequencing clone quantification. In TCRdb, the PCR reads were re-called with MiXCR into one record per CDR3 protein. The sample lists approximately 670,000 distinct CDR3 sequences, about 20% seen once, with around 0.9% in the top ten. Sequenced: naive CD8+ T cells from blood, with Jurkat cell RNA spiked in. Noted subset: FACS-sorted CD8+CD4-CCR7+CD45RA+ naive T cells. Receptors originate from a human donor in good health. Some libraries in this study had Jurkat cell RNA spiked in.

This clonotype was seen at least ten times. V usage is TRBV3-1 and J usage is TRBJ2-3; D is tentatively TRBD1 or TRBD2 (5 bases each). Germline-derived CDR1 and CDR2 are LGHDT and YNNKEL (reference sequence). Trimming removed 0 bases at V and 1 base at J, with 8 bases between. The CDR3 loop spans 15 amino acids. CDR3 sequence reads: CASSQDRDRTDTQYF. In nucleotides, the CDR3 is TGTGCCAGCAGCCAAGATCGGGACCGCACAGATACGCAGTATTTT.

To note about this clonotype: A much larger clone lies one base from this, so it may be a read error. The chain employs TRBV5-1 and TRBJ2-3, with 8 bases aligning to TRBD2. Germline-derived CDR1 and CDR2 are SGHRS and YFSETQ. With V trimmed by 7 bases and J by 4 bases, 11 bases remained unmatched. The CDR3 contains 15 residues. The CDR3 DNA is TGCGCCAGCGGCGGGGGGACGGTAACCCCAGATACGCAGTATTTT. The encoded protein is CASGGGTVTPDTQYF.